Here is one T cell receptor beta chain with its context. Its antigen is undetermined. This specimen comes from a study of T-cell reconstitution after alpha-beta-depleted transplantation in children. General study points: The study reportedly traced alpha-beta T cells about two months after transplant to several hundred expanded graft clones. T-cell numbers and diversity one year post-transplant derived largely from freshly generated T cells. Some patients showed high day-60 TCRbeta diversity, which derived from surviving recipient T cells and thymic progenitors.

As it was prepared, the TCRbeta library received unique molecular identifiers. TCRdb called the PCR reads again in MiXCR, with one record for every CDR3 protein. This sample has about 980,000 distinct CDR3 sequences; roughly 29% occur once, and the top ten carry 25% to 35%. The germline gives CDR1 SGHRS, CDR2 YFSETQ. This CDR3 is built from 16 residues. The trim removed 0 bases at V and 5 bases at J, leaving 5 bases unmatched. Specimen: PBMCs, mostly from graft donor cells, collected 360 days after TCRalphabeta/CD19-depleted stem cell transplant. The source is a boy less than two years old who had a stem cell transplant for SCID, so the T cells may come from the graft donor. This chain connects TRBV5-1 to TRBJ2-5, with 12 bases identical to TRBD1. The CDR3 nucleotides are TGCGCCAGCAGCTTGGAGGGACAGGGGGCGCAGGAGACCCAGTACTTC. Translated: CASSLEGQGAQETQYF.